This TCR beta chain came from a study of CD8 T cells in ankylosing spondylitis. Study-wide results and limits: Disease-linked clones displayed a CD8+ phenotype and appeared relatively rarely in peripheral blood. Ankylosing spondylitis blood appeared to be characterized by a TCR beta motif of fewer than ten highly homologous variants.

Scientists made TCR beta libraries using quantitative 5'-RACE with molecular barcodes. TCRdb used MiXCR to reprocess the 5' RACE reads, holding one entry per CDR3 protein. The repertoire has just under 350,000 distinct CDR3 sequences, roughly 14% of them found once; the top ten carry 1.1%. The germline V gene encodes CDR1 SGHRS and CDR2 YFSETQ. Trimming removed 0 bases from V and 4 bases from J, with 8 bases in between. The CDR3 is 14 amino acids. This clonotype has only a few counts. Its specificity is not known. J is TRBJ1-3 and V is TRBV5-1; D not resolved. The sequencing input was blood, either unsorted or a sorted T cell fraction (not recorded which). The TCR sequence derives from a male donor with ankylosing spondylitis or in good health (not recorded which). This chain's CDR3 is CASSLETDGNTIYF. The CDR3 nucleotides are TGCGCCAGCAGCTTGGAGACGGACGGAAACACCATATATTTT.